Below, 4 T cell receptor beta chains from the same sample are listed, as sequenced in a study of control samples from healthy donors and cancer patients. Assay used: immunoSEQ multiplex PCR; TCRdb lists only in-frame clones, some missing. The sample includes 150,000 to 180,000 clones, 90% to 95% seen only once; the top ten take 5% to 6.5%. Sequencing was done on a sample of blood. These receptor sequences come from a man in his forties in good health.

This rearrangement joins TRBV12-5 to TRBJ2-7; D unclear. Between the trimmed V and J ends, which lost 0 bases and 7 bases, there was a span of 7 bases. Germline lookup yields CDR1 LGHNT and CDR2 FRNRAP. The CDR3 is made up of 12 amino acids. DNA of the CDR3: TGTGCTAGTGGTTTGGTGGAGATAGAGCAGTACTTC. Its translation is CASGLVEIEQYF. Looking up the rest from reference TRBV12-5 and TRBJ2-7 gives the full variable domain: DARVTQTPRHKVTEMGQEVTMRCQPILGHNTVFWYRQTMMQGLELLAYFRNRAPLDDSGMPKDRFSAEMPDATLATLKIQPSEPRDSAVYFCASGLVEIEQYFGPGTRLTVT.

The sample holds one count of this clone. V and J are TRBV9 and TRBJ2-1; 8 positions agree with TRBD2. V was clipped by 4 bases and J by 7 bases; unmatched bases: 16. The CDR3 covers 17 residues. Germline CDR1 SGDLS, CDR2 YYNGEE. The CDR3 region is CASSSSIAGFGGNEQFF. The CDR3 bases are TGTGCCAGCAGCTCCTCCATAGCGGGATTCGGGGGAAATGAGCAGTTCTTC.

The gene calls are TRBV10-2 and TRBJ1-2; D gene unclear. CDR1 and CDR2 (germline): WSHSY, SAAADI. The CDR3 is 13 amino acids. The V gene lost 4 bases and the J gene lost 2 bases, with 8 bases spanning the gap. The CDR3 loop reads CASSVPGNYGYTF. DNA of the CDR3: TGCGCCAGCAGTGTGCCGGGCAACTATGGCTACACCTTC.

The rearrangement joins TRBV19 to TRBJ1-5; no clear D. The CDR3 loop spans 13 amino acids. V lost 3 bases to trimming and J lost 3 bases, with 6 bases between them. The germline V gene has CDR1 LNHDA and CDR2 SQIVND (reference sequence). CDR3 sequence (DNA): TGTGCCAGTAGTATTGGGTACAATCAGCCCCAGCATTTT. As protein: CASSIGYNQPQHF. Using reference TRBV19 and TRBJ1-5 for the parts outside the CDR3, the full variable domain is DGGITQSPKYLFRKEGQNVTLSCEQNLNHDAMYWYRQDPGQGLRLIYYSQIVNDFQKGDIAEGYSVSREKKESFPLTVTSAQKNPTAFYLCASSIGYNQPQHFGDGTRLSIL.